These T cell receptor beta chains were read from a single sample in a study of shared clonotypes between healthy human individuals. Sequenced by immunoSEQ multiplex PCR; TCRdb stores in-frame clones only, minus some. Here the sample spans 2 million to 2.5 million clones, roughly 90% being singletons. The sample taken for sequencing was naive CD4+ T cells from PBMCs. Receptor source: a young man in good health. Some clones in this sample may be carry-over from other donors' samples. The CDR3 runs from the conserved cysteine through the conserved F or W. D genes are given only for firm matches. Rows give clone size only sometimes, using once, few, many, or a class for an expanded clone.

j_gene | abundance | v_gene | d_gene | CDR3aa | CDR3nt
TRBJ2-3 | . | TRBV5-1 | TRBD2 | CATRWLAGTTDTQYF | TGCGCCACCCGTTGGTTAGCGGGGACCACAGATACGCAGTATTTT
TRBJ1-1 | few | TRBV18 | . | CASSPLGGFPIEAFF | TGTGCCAGCTCACCCCTCGGGGGCTTCCCCATTGAAGCTTTCTTT
TRBJ1-3 | . | TRBV6-6 | . | CASSYGGSNSGNTIYF | TGTGCCAGCAGTTATGGGGGCAGCAACTCTGGAAACACCATATATTTT
TRBJ2-7 | . | TRBV27 | . | CASRSGLAEQYF | TGTGCCAGCCGATCGGGATTAGCTGAGCAGTACTTC
TRBJ1-1 | . | TRBV7-3 | . | CASSPDGTHRGTEAFF | TGTGCCAGCAGCCCTGACGGTACTCATCGTGGGACTGAAGCTTTCTTT
TRBJ2-1 | . | TRBV29-1 | . | CSVEPLYYNEQFF | TGCAGCGTTGAACCACTCTACTACAATGAGCAGTTCTTC
TRBJ1-2 | . | TRBV7-2 | TRBD1 | CASSRRGRGQGGYTF | TGTGCCAGCAGCCGCCGGGGCAGGGGGCAAGGGGGCTACACCTTC
TRBJ2-3 | . | TRBV21-1 | . | CASSEKSFTDTQYF | TGTGCCAGCAGCGAAAAATCTTTCACAGATACGCAGTATTTT
TRBJ2-3 | . | TRBV29-1 | . | CSAQSGSTDTQYF | TGCAGCGCCCAAAGCGGTAGCACAGATACGCAGTATTTT
TRBJ2-1 | . | TRBV5-1 | . | CASSLGEINNEQFF | TGCGCCAGCAGCTTGGGGGAAATTAACAATGAGCAGTTCTTC
TRBJ2-2 | . | TRBV4-1 | TRBD2 | CASSQEVLAGLLGELFF | TGCGCCAGCAGCCAAGAAGTACTAGCGGGACTTCTCGGGGAGCTGTTTTTT
TRBJ2-2 | . | TRBV7-3 | . | CASSLAGTGELFF | TGTGCCAGCAGCTTAGCGGGGACCGGGGAGCTGTTTTTT
TRBJ2-1 | . | TRBV30 | TRBD1 | CAWSRGTGTYNEQFF | TGTGCCTGGTCTCGGGGGACAGGGACTTACAATGAGCAGTTCTTC
TRBJ2-3 | . | TRBV28 | TRBD2 | CASRAGTSYTDTQYF | TGTGCCAGCAGGGCCGGGACTAGCTACACAGATACGCAGTATTTT
TRBJ1-5 | . | TRBV10-2 | . | CASSESWGGNQPQHF | TGCGCCAGCAGTGAGTCGTGGGGGGGCAATCAGCCCCAGCATTTT
TRBJ1-2 | . | TRBV19 | . | CASSIGLTFYGYTF | TGTGCCAGTAGTATAGGACTGACCTTCTATGGCTACACCTTC
TRBJ2-5 | . | TRBV4-2 | . | CASSQDRQTQETQYF | TGTGCCAGCAGCCAAGATCGACAGACCCAAGAGACCCAGTACTTC
TRBJ1-5 | . | TRBV6-1 | . | CASSSGTASNQPQHF | TGTGCCAGCAGCTCAGGGACGGCGAGCAATCAGCCCCAGCATTTT
TRBJ2-3 | . | TRBV5-1 | . | CASSLATRDTQYF | TGCGCCAGCAGCTTAGCCACCAGGGATACGCAGTATTTT
TRBJ1-4 | . | TRBV28 | . | CASSPPRGPEKLFF | TGTGCCAGCAGCCCCCCCCGCGGGCCTGAAAAACTGTTTTTT
TRBJ1-3 | . | TRBV5-1 | TRBD1 | CASSIGTGGSHSLGNTIYF | TGCGCCAGCAGCATAGGGACAGGGGGCTCTCACTCTCTGGGAAACACCATATATTTT
TRBJ2-7 | . | TRBV6-5 | . | CASSYGGQSYEQYF | TGTGCCAGCAGTTACGGGGGGCAGAGCTACGAGCAGTACTTC
TRBJ1-5 | . | TRBV11-2 | . | CASSSLVGRSNQPQHF | TGTGCCAGCAGCTCACTCGTGGGGCGTAGCAATCAGCCCCAGCATTTT
TRBJ2-2 | once | TRBV5-4 | . | CASSSLGQPPGELFF | TGTGCCAGCAGTTCCTTGGGACAACCACCGGGGGAGCTGTTTTTT
TRBJ1-1 | . | TRBV6-1 | . | CASQEVPLNTEAFF | TGTGCCAGCCAGGAGGTACCGTTGAACACTGAAGCTTTCTTT
TRBJ1-5 | . | TRBV6-1 | . | CASSEMPYNQPQHF | TGTGCCAGCAGTGAAATGCCGTACAATCAGCCCCAGCATTTT
TRBJ1-4 | . | TRBV6-6 | TRBD1 | CASSHRGENEKLFF | TGTGCCAGCAGTCACAGGGGGGAGAATGAAAAACTGTTTTTT
TRBJ2-7 | . | TRBV23-1 | . | CASSQSDSLSGCGEQYF | TGCGCCAGCAGTCAATCGGATAGCCTCAGCGGCTGCGGCGAGCAGTACTTC
TRBJ1-5 | . | TRBV19 | . | CASSISPLGNQPQHF | TGTGCCAGTAGTATATCCCCCCTGGGGAATCAGCCCCAGCATTTT
TRBJ1-1 | . | TRBV28 | TRBD1 | CASSPGQTMNTEAFF | TGTGCCAGCAGTCCGGGACAGACCATGAACACTGAAGCTTTCTTT
TRBJ1-2 | . | TRBV7-9 | . | CASSLEGVTPNFDAF | TGTGCCAGCAGCTTAGAAGGCGTGACTCCCAACTTCGACGCCTTC
TRBJ1-1 | . | TRBV19 | . | CASSLPSRRKWDTEAFF | TGTGCCAGTAGCCTTCCCTCGAGGAGGAAGTGGGACACTGAAGCTTTCTTT
TRBJ2-1 | . | TRBV12-5 | . | CASGGGLDNEQFF | TGTGCTAGTGGTGGCGGGCTGGACAATGAGCAGTTCTTC
TRBJ1-6 | . | TRBV28 | . | CASTGPDSPLHF | TGTGCCAGTACGGGCCCAGATTCACCCCTCCACTTT
TRBJ2-1 | . | TRBV5-1 | TRBD2 | CASSRRLAGGVYEGNEQFF | TGCGCCAGCAGTCGCCGACTAGCGGGAGGGGTTTATGAGGGTAATGAGCAGTTCTTC
TRBJ2-3 | . | TRBV28 | TRBD2 | CASPPSGSSTDTQYF | TGTGCCAGCCCCCCTAGCGGGTCTAGCACAGATACGCAGTATTTT
TRBJ1-2 | . | TRBV19 | . | CASSVRVPYGYTF | TGTGCCAGTAGTGTCAGGGTTCCCTATGGCTACACCTTC
TRBJ2-4 | . | TRBV28 | . | CASIQDLAKNIQYF | TGTGCCAGCATCCAAGACCTAGCCAAAAACATTCAGTACTTC
TRBJ2-3 | . | TRBV5-1 | TRBD2 | CASSLIGLAGGDTQYF | TGCGCCAGCAGCTTGATCGGGCTAGCGGGAGGAGATACGCAGTATTTT
TRBJ2-5 | once | TRBV5-1 | . | CASSRTGSQETQYF | TGCGCCAGCAGCCGAACAGGGTCCCAAGAGACCCAGTACTTC
TRBJ1-2 | once | TRBV2 | TRBD1 | CASRMTGGVNGYTF | TGTGCCAGCAGGATGACAGGGGGCGTGAATGGCTACACCTTC
TRBJ2-5 | . | TRBV5-6 | . | CASSLYLLQETQYF | TGTGCCAGCAGCTTGTACCTGCTACAAGAGACCCAGTACTTC
TRBJ1-1 | . | TRBV14 | . | CASSQGRYTEAFF | TGTGCCAGCAGCCAAGGACGGTACACTGAAGCTTTCTTT
TRBJ2-5 | once | TRBV29-1 | . | CSGSMGAETQYF | TGCAGCGGCAGTATGGGAGCTGAGACCCAGTACTTC
TRBJ1-2 | once | TRBV5-1 | TRBD1 | CASYAGGVYGYTF | TGCGCCAGCTACGCAGGGGGCGTCTATGGCTACACCTTC
TRBJ2-4 | . | TRBV30 | TRBD1 | CAWSVRSAGQGNIQYF | TGTGCCTGGAGTGTACGAAGTGCGGGACAGGGAAACATTCAGTACTTC
TRBJ2-7 | . | TRBV28 | TRBD1 | CASRGQGRWEQYF | TGTGCCAGCAGAGGACAGGGGAGGTGGGAGCAGTACTTC
TRBJ2-5 | . | TRBV18 | . | CASSPPAGRETQYF | TGTGCCAGCTCACCTCCGGCGGGGAGGGAGACCCAGTACTTC
TRBJ2-5 | . | TRBV7-9 | . | CASRPVVLETQYF | TGTGCCAGCAGACCGGTGGTTTTGGAGACCCAGTACTTC
TRBJ1-1 | . | TRBV5-4 | . | CASSLGGGLTEAFF | TGTGCCAGCAGCTTGGGTGGGGGGCTCACTGAAGCTTTCTTT